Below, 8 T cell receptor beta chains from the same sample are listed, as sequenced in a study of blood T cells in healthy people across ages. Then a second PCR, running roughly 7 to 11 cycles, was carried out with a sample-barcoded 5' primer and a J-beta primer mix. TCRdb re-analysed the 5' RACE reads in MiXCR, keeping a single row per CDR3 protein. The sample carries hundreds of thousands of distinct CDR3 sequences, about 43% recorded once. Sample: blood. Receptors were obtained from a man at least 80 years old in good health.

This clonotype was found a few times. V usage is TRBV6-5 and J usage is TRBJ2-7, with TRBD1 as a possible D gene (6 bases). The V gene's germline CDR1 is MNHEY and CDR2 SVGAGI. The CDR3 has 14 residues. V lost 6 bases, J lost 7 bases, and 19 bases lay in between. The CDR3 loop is CASRDGTLNNEQYF. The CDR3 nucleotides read TGTGCCAGCAGGGACGGGACATTAAACAATGAGCAGTACTTC.

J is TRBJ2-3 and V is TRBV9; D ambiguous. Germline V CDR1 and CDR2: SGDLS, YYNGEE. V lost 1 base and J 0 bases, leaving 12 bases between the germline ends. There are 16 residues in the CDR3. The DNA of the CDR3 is TGTGCCAGCAGCGTATCTTTGTCAACTAGCACAGATACGCAGTATTTT. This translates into CASSVSLSTSTDTQYF.

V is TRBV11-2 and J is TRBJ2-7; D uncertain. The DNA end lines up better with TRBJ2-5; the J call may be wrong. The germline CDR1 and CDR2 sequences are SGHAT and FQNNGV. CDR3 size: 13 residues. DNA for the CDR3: TGTGCCAGCAGCTTTTCCCCGCTCGGGACCCAGTACTTC. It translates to CASSFSPLGTQYF.

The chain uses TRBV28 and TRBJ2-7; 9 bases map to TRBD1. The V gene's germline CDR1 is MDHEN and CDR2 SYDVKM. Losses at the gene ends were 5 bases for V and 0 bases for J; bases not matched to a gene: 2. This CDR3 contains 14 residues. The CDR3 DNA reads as TGTGCCAGCAGTATGGACAGGGGCTCCTACGAGCAGTACTTC. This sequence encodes CASSMDRGSYEQYF.

The CDR3 sequence: CASSFSPQGGETQYF. CDR3 DNA sequence: TGTGCCAGCAGCTTTTCCCCACAGGGGGGAGAGACCCAGTACTTC. The chain links TRBV7-2 to TRBJ2-5; 8 bases map to TRBD1. The germline V gene encodes CDR1 SGHTA and CDR2 FQGNSA. Germline trimming cut 3 bases from V and 4 bases from J; bases unmatched to any gene: 7. The CDR3 spans 15 residues.

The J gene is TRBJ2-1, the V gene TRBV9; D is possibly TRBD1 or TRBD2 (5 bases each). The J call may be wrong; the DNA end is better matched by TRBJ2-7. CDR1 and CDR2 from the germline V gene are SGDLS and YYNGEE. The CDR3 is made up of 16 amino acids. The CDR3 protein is CASSFGAMSSYNEQYF. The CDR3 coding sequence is TGTGCCAGCAGCTTCGGGGCGATGAGCTCCTACAATGAGCAGTACTTC.

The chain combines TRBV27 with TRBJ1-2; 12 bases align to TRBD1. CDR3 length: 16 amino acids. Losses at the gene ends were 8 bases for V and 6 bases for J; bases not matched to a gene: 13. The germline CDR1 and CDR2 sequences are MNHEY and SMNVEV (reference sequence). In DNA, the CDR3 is TGTGCCAGCTCACGGGACAGGGGGCGCATGATAGATGGCTACACCTTC. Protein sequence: CASSRDRGRMIDGYTF.

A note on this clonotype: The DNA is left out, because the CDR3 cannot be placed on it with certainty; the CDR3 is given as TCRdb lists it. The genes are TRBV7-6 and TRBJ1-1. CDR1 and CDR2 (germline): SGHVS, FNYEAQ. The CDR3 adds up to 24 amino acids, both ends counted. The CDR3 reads CASSFGTSAPNEQFFGPGNTEAFF.